These T cell receptor beta chains were read from a single sample in a study of lung T cells in sarcoidosis with Löfgren's syndrome. One entry per CDR3 protein results from TCRdb running MiXCR on the reads. The table has about 9,400 distinct CDR3 sequences, just under 20% seen once. The sample taken for sequencing was CD4+ T cells from bronchoalveolar lavage. These receptor sequences come from a human donor with sarcoidosis (Löfgren's syndrome or another form), or a control subject (not recorded which). Each CDR3 is given with its conserved first and last residue. A D gene is named only where the DNA matches it firmly. Size values are once, few and many counts, or a class for expanded clones, and some rows have none.

j_call d_call clone_size v_call cdr3_aa cdr3_nt
TRBJ2-3 NA once TRBV2 CASSETRQASGDTQYF TGTGCCAGCAGCGAAACGCGACAGGCATCCGGAGATACGCAGTATTTT
TRBJ2-5 NA once TRBV3-1 CASGPRTAYQETQYF TGTGCCAGCGGCCCGAGGACAGCGTACCAAGAGACCCAGTACTTC
TRBJ1-2 NA few TRBV5-5 CASRRSGAEGGYTF TGTGCCAGCAGAAGATCAGGGGCAGAGGGTGGCTACACCTTC
TRBJ2-3 NA many TRBV5-1 CASSPGARSTDTQYF TGCGCCAGCAGCCCCGGGGCGAGGAGCACAGATACGCAGTATTTT
TRBJ2-3 TRBD1 medium-sized TRBV6-6 CASSYSRGTGTDTQYF TGTGCCAGCAGTTACTCGAGAGGGACAGGGACAGATACGCAGTATTTT
TRBJ2-1 TRBD2 many TRBV3-1 CASSPPSGGYNEQFF TGTGCCAGCAGCCCGCCTAGCGGGGGCTATAATGAGCAGTTCTTC
TRBJ1-5 TRBD1 many TRBV12-3/TRBV12-4 CASSSGQRNQPQHF TGTGCCAGCAGCTCGGGACAGCGCAATCAGCCCCAGCATTTT
TRBJ1-2 NA NA TRBV5-1 CASSPGGRPRSHGYTF TGCGCCAGCAGCCCGGGGGGCCGGCCTCGTAGTCATGGCTACACCTTC
TRBJ1-6 NA many TRBV19 CATGVGGSPLHF TGTGCGACAGGAGTGGGGGGATCACCCCTCCACTTT
TRBJ2-1 TRBD2 many TRBV6-1 CASSESLAGGTYDEQFF TGTGCCAGCAGTGAGTCTCTAGCGGGGGGTACCTACGATGAGCAGTTCTTC
TRBJ1-1 TRBD1 many TRBV18 CASSPRWQGAEAFF TGTGCCAGCTCACCACGGTGGCAGGGGGCTGAAGCTTTCTTT
TRBJ1-3 NA NA TRBV7-2 CARSQTGGGSTIYF TGTGCCCGCAGCCAGACAGGCGGGGGAAGCACCATATATTTT
TRBJ1-1 NA medium-sized TRBV11-2 CASSRGGVNTEAFF TGTGCCAGCAGCCGAGGGGGGGTGAACACTGAAGCTTTCTTT
TRBJ2-2 TRBD1 large TRBV27 CASRRDSYTGELFF TGTGCCAGCAGGAGGGACAGCTACACCGGGGAGCTGTTTTTT
TRBJ1-5 NA once TRBV6-2/TRBV6-3 CASSLRVSNQPQHF TGTGCCAGCAGTCTACGGGTTAGCAATCAGCCCCAGCACTTT
TRBJ2-3 TRBD2 many TRBV30 CAWSLGRAGRKDTQYF TGTGCCTGGAGCCTGGGGAGGGCCGGAAGAAAAGATACGCAGTATTTT
TRBJ2-7 TRBD2 many TRBV7-6 CASSLASGALGEQYF TGTGCCAGCAGCTTAGCTAGCGGGGCGTTAGGCGAGCAGTACTTC
TRBJ2-7 NA many TRBV6-6 CASSYGQGSSYEQYF TGTGCCAGCAGTTACGGGCAGGGGAGCTCCTACGAGCAGTACTTC
TRBJ2-2 NA few TRBV30 CAWSHDPSANTGELFF TGTGCCTGGAGTCACGATCCATCCGCGAACACCGGGGAGCTGTTTTTT
TRBJ2-2 TRBD2 medium-sized TRBV6-2/TRBV6-3 CASSWLAGKSGELFF TGTGCCAGCAGTTGGCTAGCGGGGAAAAGCGGGGAGCTGTTTTTT
TRBJ1-1 NA many TRBV19 CASNRLWDTEAFF TGTGCCAGTAATCGCCTATGGGACACTGAAGCTTTCTTT
TRBJ2-1 TRBD2 many TRBV18 CASSPKLAGAIDNEQFF TGTGCCAGCTCACCGAAATTAGCGGGAGCCATCGACAATGAGCAGTTCTTC
TRBJ1-1 NA many TRBV5-4 CASSSQGGRGTEAFF TGTGCCAGCAGCTCTCAGGGCGGCCGGGGCACTGAAGCTTTCTTT
TRBJ2-5 NA medium-sized TRBV27 CASLVGVQETQYF TGTGCCAGCCTCGTGGGGGTCCAAGAGACCCAGTACTTC
TRBJ2-4 TRBD1 many TRBV5-1 CASSGGTGTKNIQYF TGCGCCAGCAGCGGGGGGACAGGGACCAAAAACATTCAGTACTTC
TRBJ1-1 NA many TRBV10-3 CAIQGNTEAFF TGTGCCATCCAGGGGAACACTGAAGCTTTCTTT
TRBJ2-2 TRBD1 NA TRBV19 CASPRGLGTGELFF TGTGCCAGTCCCAGGGGGCTAGGGACCGGGGAGCTGTTTTTT
TRBJ2-3 TRBD2 NA TRBV28 CASIKPEGTITDTQYF TGTGCCAGCATCAAACCTGAGGGGACTATCACAGATACGCAGTATTTT
TRBJ2-3 NA many TRBV6-1 CASRRSYTDTQYF TGTGCCAGCAGGAGGAGTTACACAGATACGCAGTATTTT
TRBJ1-4 NA many TRBV11-2 CASSIAGRVEKLFF TGTGCCAGCAGCATCGCAGGGAGGGTTGAAAAACTGTTTTTT
TRBJ2-5 NA many TRBV18 CASSRTNVGTQYF TGTGCCAGCTCACGTACTAACGTGGGGACCCAGTACTTC
TRBJ2-1 TRBD2 medium-sized TRBV4-3 CASSQEARGFDEQFF TGCGCCAGCAGCCAAGAGGCGCGGGGGTTTGATGAGCAGTTCTTC
TRBJ2-1 TRBD2 many TRBV12-3/TRBV12-4 CAIRGGSYNEQFF TGTGCCATCCGGGGGGGCTCCTACAATGAGCAGTTCTTC
TRBJ1-5 TRBD1 many TRBV7-3 CASSSPPGQGVVSNQPQHF TGTGCCAGCAGCTCCCCACCGGGACAGGGGGTTGTTAGCAATCAGCCCCAGCATTTT
TRBJ2-7 TRBD1 many TRBV10-3 CAISDTGDEQYF TGTGCCATCAGTGACACAGGGGACGAGCAGTACTTC
TRBJ2-1 NA many TRBV5-6 CASSFQWNEQFF TGTGCCAGCAGCTTTCAGTGGAATGAGCAGTTCTTC
TRBJ2-3 NA many TRBV12-3/TRBV12-4 CASSLGGWSTDTQYF TGTGCCAGCAGTTTAGGAGGGTGGAGCACAGATACGCAGTATTTT
TRBJ2-2 NA many TRBV7-2 CASSLVGPGGNTGELFF TGTGCCAGCAGCCTCGTGGGGCCCGGGGGGAACACCGGGGAGCTGTTTTTT
TRBJ2-1 TRBD2 few TRBV27 CASSRKTGASGSNEQSF TGTGCCAGCAGCCGGAAGACTGGGGCTAGCGGGAGCAATGAGCAGTCCTTC
TRBJ2-2 NA few TRBV30 CAWSWQGNTGELFF TGTGCCTGGAGTTGGCAGGGGAACACCGGGGAGCTGTTTTTT
TRBJ1-1 NA once TRBV6-1 CASSPPINTEAPF TGTGCCAGCAGCCCCCCCATAAACACTGAAGCTCCCTTT
TRBJ1-1 NA NA TRBV5-4 CASSLDGILSTEAFF TGTGCCAGCAGCTTGGACGGGATACTGAGCACTGAAGCTTTCTTT
TRBJ1-1 NA NA TRBV12-3/TRBV12-4 CATAGSFF TGTGCCACCGCCGGATCTTTCTTT
TRBJ2-3 NA medium-sized TRBV28 CASSYGKSDTQYF TGTGCCAGCAGTTATGGGAAATCAGATACGCAGTATTTT
TRBJ1-4 NA many TRBV30 CAWSAGTSTNEKLFF TGTGCCTGGAGCGCAGGGACATCAACTAATGAAAAACTGTTTTTT
TRBJ2-2 TRBD1 many TRBV10-1 CASGGQVNTGELFF TGCGCCAGCGGGGGACAGGTGAACACCGGGGAGCTGTTTTTT
TRBJ2-1 NA medium-sized TRBV2 CASSFASSYNEQFF TGTGCCAGCAGTTTTGCCAGCTCCTACAATGAGCAGTTCTTC
TRBJ2-2 TRBD1 many TRBV6-2/TRBV6-3 CASSRGTNTGELFF TGTGCCAGCAGCAGGGGGACGAACACCGGGGAGCTGTTTTTT
TRBJ2-7 TRBD1 medium-sized TRBV6-1 CASTSAGTGAYEQYF TGTGCCAGCACCTCCGCCGGGACAGGCGCCTACGAGCAGTACTTC
TRBJ2-5 NA many TRBV25-1 CASSELDGGQRETQYF TGTGCCAGCAGTGAATTGGACGGGGGCCAGAGGGAGACCCAGTACTTC
TRBJ2-3 NA many TRBV20-1 CSATGLNTDTQYF TGCAGTGCAACGGGACTTAACACAGATACGCAGTATTTT
TRBJ2-5 TRBD2 many TRBV12-3/TRBV12-4 CASAPRLAGVQETQYF TGTGCCAGCGCACCCCGACTAGCGGGGGTCCAAGAGACCCAGTACTTC
TRBJ1-5 NA many TRBV20-1 CSAKNGQNQPQHF TGCAGTGCTAAAAACGGACAGAATCAGCCCCAGCATTTT
TRBJ1-2 NA medium-sized TRBV12-3/TRBV12-4 CASSLARGGYTF TGTGCCAGCAGTTTAGCGAGGGGAGGCTACACCTTC
TRBJ2-1 NA many TRBV12-3/TRBV12-4 CASSLASLGYNEQFF TGTGCCAGCAGCCTCGCTAGCTTGGGCTACAATGAGCAGTTCTTC
TRBJ1-2 TRBD1 many TRBV15 CATSKDLRTGDGYTF TGTGCCACCAGCAAAGATCTCCGGACAGGGGATGGCTACACCTTC
TRBJ2-3 NA few TRBV19 CASSIGGPSTDTQYF TGTGCCAGTAGTATAGGTGGGCCTAGCACAGATACGCAGTATTTT
TRBJ2-3 TRBD1 medium-sized TRBV20-1 CSARTDRGPADTQYF TGCAGTGCTCGGACGGACAGGGGGCCTGCAGATACGCAGTATTTT